The 16 T cell receptor beta chains below all came from one sample that was sequenced in a study of control samples from healthy donors and cancer patients. Sequencing was performed with immunoSEQ multiplex PCR; in TCRdb, only in-frame clones are kept and a portion is missing. The data hold 130,000 or so clones, with around nine tenths observed a single time. The material sequenced was blood. The receptor source for this set is a man aged 40-49 years in good health.

In DNA form, the CDR3 reads TGCAGCGTTGAGCGGACAGGTGAGGATGGCTACACCTTC. Translated: CSVERTGEDGYTF. The genes are TRBV29-1 and TRBJ1-2, with TRBD1 matching over 7 bases. CDR1 is SQVTM and CDR2 is ANQGSEA in the germline V gene. This CDR3 contains 13 residues. V shed 3 bases and J 6 bases; nucleotides not matched to a gene: 7.

The chain employs TRBV4-1 and TRBJ2-7; no definite D call. The V gene lost 5 bases and the J gene lost 6 bases, with 17 bases spanning the gap. In germline, CDR1 is MGHRA, CDR2 YSYEKL. The CDR3 sequence is 14 residues long. The CDR3 nucleotides read TGCGCCAGCAGCTCGATCCCAACCACGGCCGAGCAGTACTTC. Protein product: CASSSIPTTAEQYF.

As for this clone: The junction shows a germline mismatch at one end, possibly a read error. In the same sample, other DNA sequences code for this CDR3. The J gene is TRBJ1-3, the V gene TRBV29-1; 8 bases align to TRBD1. Germline values: CDR1 SQVTM, CDR2 ANQGSEA. This CDR3 region has 18 residues. This CDR3 is CSVEGRGQGDFSGNTIYF. The CDR3 DNA reads TGCAGCGTTGAGGGGAGAGGACAGGGTGATTTCTCTGGGAACACCATATATTTT.

Comment on this clone: Distinct nucleotide sequences in the sample also encode this CDR3. The J gene is TRBJ2-3, the V gene TRBV12-3 or TRBV12-4; no definite D call. CDR3 length equals 11 residues. V shed 5 bases and J shed 3 bases, with 3 bases lying between them. The CDR3, as DNA: TGTGCCAGCAGTAGGACAGATACGCAGTATTTT. Translation gives CASSRTDTQYF.

The chain carries TRBV6-6 and TRBJ1-5; D remains ambiguous. Trimming removed 11 bases from V and 1 base from J, with 12 bases in between. The CDR3 extends over 13 amino acids. Germline-derived CDR1 and CDR2 are MNHNY and SVGAGI (reference sequence). The DNA of the CDR3 is TGTGCCGGCGGGGAATACAGCAATCAGCCCCAGCATTTT. Its translation is CAGGEYSNQPQHF.

The rearrangement uses TRBV11-2 and TRBJ2-1, with 13 bases lining up with TRBD2. V was clipped by 6 bases and J by 9 bases; unmatched bases: 14. The CDR3 is 17 residues long. Looked up from germline, CDR1 is SGHAT and CDR2 is FQNNGV. The CDR3 sequence: CASSQMGLTSGGSEQFF. The CDR3 nucleotides read TGTGCCAGCAGTCAAATGGGATTGACTAGCGGGGGGAGTGAGCAGTTCTTC.

This clone came up once. CDR3 sequence reads: CASKLAGGNEQFF. CDR3 DNA: TGCGCCAGCAAACTAGCGGGGGGCAATGAGCAGTTCTTC. The V and J genes are TRBV10-2 and TRBJ2-1; 12 bases line up with TRBD2. The ends lost 7 bases at V and 6 bases at J; junction bases unmatched: 1. Germline V gene data show CDR1 as WSHSY and CDR2 as SAAADI. This CDR3 has 13 amino acids.

In its sample, this clone was seen once. The gene calls are TRBV2 and TRBJ2-7; 13 nucleotides agree with TRBD2. Germline assignment: CDR1 SNHLY and CDR2 FYNNEI. V shed 7 bases and J 9 bases; nucleotides not matched to a gene: 12. The CDR3 contains 15 residues. This CDR3 is CASIPPGLAGSRQYF. The CDR3 DNA follows: TGTGCCAGCATACCACCGGGACTAGCGGGGAGTCGGCAGTACTTC.

This chain uses TRBV5-1 with TRBJ2-2; D is possibly TRBD1 or TRBD2 (5 bases each). V gave up 4 bases and J gave up 0 bases, with 10 bases separating them. The CDR3 contains 15 residues. Germline values: CDR1 SGHRS, CDR2 YFSETQ. The CDR3 loop reads CASSREGPNTGELFF. CDR3 in DNA: TGCGCCAGCAGCCGAGAGGGACCGAACACCGGGGAGCTGTTTTTT.

The CDR3 sequence is CASSLVGGDTGELFF. The CDR3 DNA reads TGCGCCAGCAGCTTGGTTGGGGGAGACACCGGGGAGCTGTTTTTT. The V call is TRBV5-1, the J call TRBJ2-2; D could derive from TRBD1 or TRBD2 (5 bases each). CDR3 length: 15 residues. Trimming left V 0 bases short and J 3 bases short, with 9 bases between. Germline CDR1 is SGHRS and CDR2 is YFSETQ.

This clone was seen once. The chain recombines TRBV30 with TRBJ2-7; D is unresolved. There are 11 residues in the CDR3. Germline values: CDR1 GTSNPN, CDR2 SVGIG (reference sequence). V gave up 0 bases and J gave up 1 base, with 1 base separating them. CDR3 amino acids: CAWSVSYEQYF. Written as DNA, the CDR3 is TGTGCCTGGAGTGTATCCTACGAGCAGTACTTC.

The chain links TRBV9 to TRBJ2-7, with D perhaps matching TRBD2 (6 bases). CDR1 is SGDLS, CDR2 YYNGEE, per germline. This CDR3 has 13 residues. Trimming stripped 7 bases from V and 3 bases from J, with 14 bases between. The CDR3 loop is CASGLGGGYEQYF. CDR3 nucleotide sequence: TGTGCCAGCGGTCTGGGGGGAGGCTACGAGCAGTACTTC.

The chain joins TRBV7-3 to TRBJ2-3; D is unresolved. Germline-derived CDR1 and CDR2 are SGHTA and FQGTGA. This CDR3 comprises 13 residues. The germline V and J ends were trimmed by 5 bases and 4 bases, with 10 bases remaining between them. CDR3: CASSQGSPDTQYF. The CDR3, as DNA: TGTGCCAGCAGCCAAGGGTCACCAGATACGCAGTATTTT.

V and J are TRBV5-6 and TRBJ2-1, with TRBD2 matching 15 bases. Germline V gene sequence: CDR1 SGHDT, CDR2 YYEEEE. V trimming: 1 base; J trimming: 1 base; junction bases outside the gene matches: 3. The CDR3 is 18 amino acids. This chain's CDR3 is CASSLMGLAGGSYNEQFF. CDR3 coding DNA: TGTGCCAGCAGCTTGATGGGACTAGCGGGGGGTTCCTACAATGAGCAGTTCTTC.

The chain links TRBV7-9 to TRBJ1-6; D uncertain. The CDR3 length is 15 residues. V was trimmed by 2 bases and J by 7 bases, leaving 12 bases between them. Germline V gives CDR1 SEHNR, CDR2 FQNEAQ (reference sequence). CDR3 sequence: CASSLTWRKNSPLHF. The DNA for the CDR3 is TGTGCCAGCAGCTTAACTTGGAGGAAGAATTCACCCCTCCACTTT.

The chain's CDR3 is CASSPRGQLLMGPDTQYF. CDR3 coding DNA: TGTGCCAGCAGCCCTAGGGGTCAGCTTCTCATGGGGCCAGATACGCAGTATTTT. The rearrangement joins TRBV11-2 to TRBJ2-3, with D possibly matching TRBD1 (5 bases). The CDR3 has 18 residues. Per the germline V gene, CDR1 is SGHAT and CDR2 is FQNNGV. V was cut by 5 bases and J by 4 bases, with 25 bases left in between. Complete variable domain (other parts from reference TRBV11-2 and TRBJ2-3): EAGVAQSPRYKIIEKRQSVAFWCNPISGHATLYWYQQILGQGPKLLIQFQNNGVVDDSQLPKDRFSAERLKGVDSTLKIQPAKLEDSAVYLCASSPRGQLLMGPDTQYFGPGTRLTVL.